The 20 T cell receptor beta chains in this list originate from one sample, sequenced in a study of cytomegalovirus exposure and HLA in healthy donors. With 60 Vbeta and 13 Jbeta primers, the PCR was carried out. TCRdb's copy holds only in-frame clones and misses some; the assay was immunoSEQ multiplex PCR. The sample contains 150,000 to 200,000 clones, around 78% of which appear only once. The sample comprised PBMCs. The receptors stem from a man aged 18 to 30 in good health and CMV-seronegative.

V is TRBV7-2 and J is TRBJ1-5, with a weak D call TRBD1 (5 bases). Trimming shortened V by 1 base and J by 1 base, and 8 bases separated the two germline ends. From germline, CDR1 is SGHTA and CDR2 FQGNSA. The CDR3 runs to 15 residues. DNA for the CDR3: TGTGCCAGCAGCTTAGGGACAATCAGCAATCAGCCCCAGCATTTT. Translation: CASSLGTISNQPQHF.

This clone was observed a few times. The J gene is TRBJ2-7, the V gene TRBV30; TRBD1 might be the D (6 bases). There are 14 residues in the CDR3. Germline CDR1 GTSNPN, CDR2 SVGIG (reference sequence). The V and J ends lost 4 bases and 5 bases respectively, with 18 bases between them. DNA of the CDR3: TGTGCCTGGAAGAGAGGCAGGGGTTCCAACGAGCAGTACTTC. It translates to CAWKRGRGSNEQYF.

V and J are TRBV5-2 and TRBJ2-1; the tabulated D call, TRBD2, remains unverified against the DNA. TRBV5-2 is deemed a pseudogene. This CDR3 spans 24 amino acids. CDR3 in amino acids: CASNNLRWDGGLAGGSPTYNEQFF. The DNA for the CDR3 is TGTGCCAGCAACAATCTTAGATGGGACGGAGGACTAGCGGGAGGAAGCCCTACCTACAATGAGCAGTTCTTC.

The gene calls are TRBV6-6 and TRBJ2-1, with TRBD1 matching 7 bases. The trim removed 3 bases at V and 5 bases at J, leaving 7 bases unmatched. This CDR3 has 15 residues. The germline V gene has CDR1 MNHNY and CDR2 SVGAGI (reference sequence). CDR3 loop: CASSYETGTDNEQFF. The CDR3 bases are TGTGCCAGCAGTTATGAGACAGGGACCGACAATGAGCAGTTCTTC.

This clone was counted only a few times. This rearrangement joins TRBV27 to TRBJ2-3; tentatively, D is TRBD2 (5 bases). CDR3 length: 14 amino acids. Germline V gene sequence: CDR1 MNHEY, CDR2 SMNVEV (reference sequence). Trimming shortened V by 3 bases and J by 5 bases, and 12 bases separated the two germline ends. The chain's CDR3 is CASSFSATRDTQYF. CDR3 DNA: TGTGCCAGCAGTTTTAGCGCGACGCGAGATACGCAGTATTTT.

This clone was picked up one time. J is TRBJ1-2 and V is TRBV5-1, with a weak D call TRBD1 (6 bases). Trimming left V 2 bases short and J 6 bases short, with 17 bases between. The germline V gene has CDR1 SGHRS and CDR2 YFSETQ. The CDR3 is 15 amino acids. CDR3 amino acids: CASSLIGGPGDGYTF. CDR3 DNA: TGCGCCAGCAGCTTAATCGGGGGGCCGGGAGATGGCTACACCTTC.

The CDR3, as DNA: TGTGCCAGCTCACCCCAGGGGGCGCGTGGGACAGATACGCAGTATTTT. Translated: CASSPQGARGTDTQYF. J is TRBJ2-3 and V is TRBV18, with 8 bases identical to TRBD1. V lost 3 bases to trimming and J lost 3 bases; unmatched junction nucleotides: 8. Germline V gene data show CDR1 as KGHSH and CDR2 as LQKENI. The CDR3 length is 16 residues. Complete variable domain (other parts from reference TRBV18 and TRBJ2-3): NAGVMQNPRHLVRRRGQEARLRCSPMKGHSHVYWYRQLPEEGLKFMVYLQKENIIDESGMPKERFSAEFPKEGPSILRIQQVVRGDSAAYFCASSPQGARGTDTQYFGPGTRLTVL.

The CDR3: CASSLTGGTEAFF. CDR3 nucleotide sequence: TGTGCCAGCAGCTTAACAGGGGGCACTGAAGCTTTCTTT. The chain has TRBV11-2 and TRBJ1-1; 8 positions agree with TRBD1. The CDR3 has 13 residues. J was trimmed by 4 bases and V by 2 bases; bases with no gene match: 0. Germline assignment: CDR1 SGHAT and CDR2 FQNNGV.

CDR3 coding DNA: TGCGCCAGCAGCACTCTCTTCGGGGGGACTGAAGCTTTCTTT. The encoded protein is CASSTLFGGTEAFF. The chain uses TRBV5-1 and TRBJ1-1; maybe TRBD1 (5 bases). This CDR3 comprises 14 residues. CDR1 and CDR2 (germline): SGHRS, YFSETQ. Trimming removed 4 bases at V and 5 bases at J, with 15 bases between.

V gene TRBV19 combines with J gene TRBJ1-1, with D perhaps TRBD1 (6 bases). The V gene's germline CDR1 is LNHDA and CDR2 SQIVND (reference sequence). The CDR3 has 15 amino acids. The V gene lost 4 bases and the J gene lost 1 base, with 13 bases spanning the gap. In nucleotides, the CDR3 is TGTGCCAGTAGTACCCGGGGGGGGGCGAACACTGAAGCTTTCTTT. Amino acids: CASSTRGGANTEAFF.

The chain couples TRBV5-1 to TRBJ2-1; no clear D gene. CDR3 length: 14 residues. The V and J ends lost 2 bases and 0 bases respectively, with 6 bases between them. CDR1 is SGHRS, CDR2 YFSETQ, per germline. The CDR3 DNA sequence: TGCGCCAGCAGCTTTCAGGACTCCTACAATGAGCAGTTCTTC. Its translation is CASSFQDSYNEQFF.

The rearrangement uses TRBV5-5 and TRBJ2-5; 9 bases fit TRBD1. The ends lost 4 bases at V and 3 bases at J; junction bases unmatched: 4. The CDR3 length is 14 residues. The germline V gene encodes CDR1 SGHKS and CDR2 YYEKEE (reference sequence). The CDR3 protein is CASSGTGMEETQYF. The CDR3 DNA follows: TGTGCCAGCAGCGGGACAGGGATGGAAGAGACCCAGTACTTC.

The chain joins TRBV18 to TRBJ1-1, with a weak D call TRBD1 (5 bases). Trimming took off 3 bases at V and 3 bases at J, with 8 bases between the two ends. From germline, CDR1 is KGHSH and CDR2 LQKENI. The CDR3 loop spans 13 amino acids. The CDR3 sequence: CASSPSGDTEAFF. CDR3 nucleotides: TGTGCCAGCTCACCGTCGGGGGACACTGAAGCTTTCTTT.

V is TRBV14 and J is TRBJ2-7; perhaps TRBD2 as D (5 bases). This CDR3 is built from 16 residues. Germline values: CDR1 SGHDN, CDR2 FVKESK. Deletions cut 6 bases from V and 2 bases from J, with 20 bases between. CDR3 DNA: TGTGCCAGCAGTGAAATCGGCGGAGGACGAGCCTACGAGCAGTACTTC. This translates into CASSEIGGGRAYEQYF.

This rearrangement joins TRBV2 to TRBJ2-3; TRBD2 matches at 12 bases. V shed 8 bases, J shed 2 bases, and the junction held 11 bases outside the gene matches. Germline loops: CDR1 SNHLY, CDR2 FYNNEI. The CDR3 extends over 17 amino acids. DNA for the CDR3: TGTGCCAGCTCCCGGCCGGGACTAGCGGGCCCCACAGATACGCAGTATTTT. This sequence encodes CASSRPGLAGPTDTQYF.

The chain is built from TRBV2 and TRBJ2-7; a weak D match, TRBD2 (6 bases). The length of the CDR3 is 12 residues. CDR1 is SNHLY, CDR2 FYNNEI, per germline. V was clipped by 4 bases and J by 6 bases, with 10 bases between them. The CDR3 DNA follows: TGTGCCAGCAGTGTTGGAGGGGTCGAGCAGTACTTC. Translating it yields CASSVGGVEQYF.

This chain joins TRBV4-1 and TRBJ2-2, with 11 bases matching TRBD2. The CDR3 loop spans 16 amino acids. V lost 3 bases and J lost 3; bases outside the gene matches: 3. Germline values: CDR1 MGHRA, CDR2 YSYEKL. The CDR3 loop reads CASSHLAGGDTGELFF. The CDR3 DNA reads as TGCGCCAGCAGCCATCTAGCGGGGGGAGACACCGGGGAGCTGTTTTTT.

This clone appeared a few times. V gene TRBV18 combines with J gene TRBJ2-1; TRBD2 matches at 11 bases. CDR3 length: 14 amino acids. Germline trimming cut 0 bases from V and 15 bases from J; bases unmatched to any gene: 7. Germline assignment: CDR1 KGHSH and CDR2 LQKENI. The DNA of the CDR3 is TGTGCCAGCTCACCACCGAGTAGCGGGGGGGCCCTGTTCTTC. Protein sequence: CASSPPSSGGALFF.

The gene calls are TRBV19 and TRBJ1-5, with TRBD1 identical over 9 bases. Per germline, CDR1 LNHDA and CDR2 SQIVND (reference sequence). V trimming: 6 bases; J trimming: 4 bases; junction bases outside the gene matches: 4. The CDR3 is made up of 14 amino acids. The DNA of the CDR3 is TGTGCCAGTAGCGGGACAGGGTGGAATCAGCCCCAGCATTTT. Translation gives CASSGTGWNQPQHF.

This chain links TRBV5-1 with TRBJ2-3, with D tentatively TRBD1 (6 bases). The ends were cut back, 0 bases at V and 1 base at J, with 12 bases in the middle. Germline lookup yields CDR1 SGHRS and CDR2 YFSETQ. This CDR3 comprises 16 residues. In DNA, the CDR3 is TGCGCCAGCAGCTTGGCGGCCGCAGGGGGCACAGATACGCAGTATTTT. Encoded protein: CASSLAAAGGTDTQYF.